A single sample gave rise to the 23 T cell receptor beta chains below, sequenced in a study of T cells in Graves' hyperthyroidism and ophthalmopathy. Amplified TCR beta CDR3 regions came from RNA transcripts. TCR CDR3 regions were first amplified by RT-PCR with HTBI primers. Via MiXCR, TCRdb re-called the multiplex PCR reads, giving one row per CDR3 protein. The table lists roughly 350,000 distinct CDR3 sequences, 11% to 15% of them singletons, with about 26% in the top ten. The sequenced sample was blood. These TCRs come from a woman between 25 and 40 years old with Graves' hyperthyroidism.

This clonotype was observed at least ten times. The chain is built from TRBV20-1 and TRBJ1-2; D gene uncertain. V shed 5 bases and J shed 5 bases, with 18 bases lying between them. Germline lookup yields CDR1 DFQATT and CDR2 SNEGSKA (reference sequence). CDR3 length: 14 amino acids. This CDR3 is CSAHPTPGEYGYTF. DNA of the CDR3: TGCAGTGCTCACCCGACACCCGGGGAATATGGCTACACCTTC.

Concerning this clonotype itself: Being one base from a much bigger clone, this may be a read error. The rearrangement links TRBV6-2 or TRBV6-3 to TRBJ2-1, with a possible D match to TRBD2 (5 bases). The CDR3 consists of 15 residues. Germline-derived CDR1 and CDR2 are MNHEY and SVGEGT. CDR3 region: CASSSKGGSYNGQFF. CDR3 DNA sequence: TGTGCCAGCAGTTCGAAAGGAGGCTCCTACAATGGGCAGTTCTTC.

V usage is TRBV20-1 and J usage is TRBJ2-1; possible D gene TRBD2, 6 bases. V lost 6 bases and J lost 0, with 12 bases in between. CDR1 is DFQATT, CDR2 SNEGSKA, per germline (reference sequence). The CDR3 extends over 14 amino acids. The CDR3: CSAGGPGSYNEQFF. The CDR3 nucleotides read TGCAGTGCCGGAGGGCCGGGCTCCTACAATGAGCAGTTCTTC.

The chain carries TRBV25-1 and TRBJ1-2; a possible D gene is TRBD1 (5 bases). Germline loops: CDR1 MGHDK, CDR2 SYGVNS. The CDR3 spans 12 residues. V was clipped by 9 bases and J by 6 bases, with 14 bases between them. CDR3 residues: CASYIFRDGYTF. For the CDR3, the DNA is TGTGCCAGTTACATCTTCAGGGATGGCTACACCTTC.

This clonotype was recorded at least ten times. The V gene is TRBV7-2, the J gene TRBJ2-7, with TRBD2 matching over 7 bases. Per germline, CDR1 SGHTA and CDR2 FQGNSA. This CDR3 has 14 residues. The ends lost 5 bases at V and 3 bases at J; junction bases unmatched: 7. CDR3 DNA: TGTGCCAGCAGCCCGGGCGGGAGCGGCTACGAGCAGTACTTC. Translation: CASSPGGSGYEQYF.

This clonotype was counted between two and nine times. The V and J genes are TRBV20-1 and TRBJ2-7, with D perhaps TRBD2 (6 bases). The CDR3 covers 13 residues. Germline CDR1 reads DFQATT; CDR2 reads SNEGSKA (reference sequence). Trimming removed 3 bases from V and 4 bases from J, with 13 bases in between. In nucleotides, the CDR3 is TGCAGTGCTAGGACGGGAGTAAGTTACGAGCAGTACTTC. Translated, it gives CSARTGVSYEQYF.

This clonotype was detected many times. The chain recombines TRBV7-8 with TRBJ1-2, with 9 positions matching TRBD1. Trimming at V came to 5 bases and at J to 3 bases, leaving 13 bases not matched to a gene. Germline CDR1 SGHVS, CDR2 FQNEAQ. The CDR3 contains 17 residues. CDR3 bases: TGTGCCAGCAGCGCAACGGCACAGGGGGCAAGAGACTATGGCTACACCTTC. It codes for CASSATAQGARDYGYTF.

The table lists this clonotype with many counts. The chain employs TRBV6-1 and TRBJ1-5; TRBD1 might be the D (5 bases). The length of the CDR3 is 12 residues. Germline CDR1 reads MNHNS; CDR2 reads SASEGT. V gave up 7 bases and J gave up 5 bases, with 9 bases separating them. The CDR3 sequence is CASKRGDQPQHF. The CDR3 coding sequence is TGTGCCAGCAAGAGGGGCGATCAGCCCCAGCATTTT.

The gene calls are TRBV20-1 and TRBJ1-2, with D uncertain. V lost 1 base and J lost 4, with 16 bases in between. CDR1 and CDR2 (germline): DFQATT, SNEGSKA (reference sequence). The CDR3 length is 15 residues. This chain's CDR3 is CSARAEWWVGYGYTF. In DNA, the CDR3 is TGCAGTGCTAGAGCTGAGTGGTGGGTTGGCTATGGCTACACCTTC.

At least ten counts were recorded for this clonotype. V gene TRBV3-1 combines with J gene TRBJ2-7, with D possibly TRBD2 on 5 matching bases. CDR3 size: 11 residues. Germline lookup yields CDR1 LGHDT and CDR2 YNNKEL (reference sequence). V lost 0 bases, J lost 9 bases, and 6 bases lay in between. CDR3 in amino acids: CASSQDAGQYF. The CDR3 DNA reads TGTGCCAGCAGCCAAGATGCGGGGCAGTACTTC.

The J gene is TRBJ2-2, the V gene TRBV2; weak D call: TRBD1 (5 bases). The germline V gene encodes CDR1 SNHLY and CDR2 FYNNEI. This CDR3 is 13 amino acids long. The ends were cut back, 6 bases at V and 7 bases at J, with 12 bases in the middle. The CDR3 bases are TGTGCCAGCAGCCTCAGGGTTGTCGGGGAGCTGTTTTTT. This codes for CASSLRVVGELFF. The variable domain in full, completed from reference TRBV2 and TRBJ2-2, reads EPEVTQTPSHQVTQMGQEVILRCVPISNHLYFYWYRQILGQKVEFLVSFYNNEISEKSEIFDDQFSVERPDGSNFTLKIRSTKLEDSAMYFCASSLRVVGELFFGEGSRLTVL.

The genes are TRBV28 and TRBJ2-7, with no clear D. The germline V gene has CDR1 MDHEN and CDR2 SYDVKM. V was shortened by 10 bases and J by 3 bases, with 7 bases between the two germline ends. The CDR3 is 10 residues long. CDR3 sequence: CATAFYEQYF. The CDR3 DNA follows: TGTGCCACCGCCTTCTACGAGCAGTACTTC.

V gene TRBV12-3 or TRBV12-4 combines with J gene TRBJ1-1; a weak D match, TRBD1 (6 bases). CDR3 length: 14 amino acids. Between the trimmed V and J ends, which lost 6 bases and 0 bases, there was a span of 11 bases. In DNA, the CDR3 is TGTGCCAGCAGAAAGGGGGTAATGAACACTGAAGCTTTCTTT. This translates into CASRKGVMNTEAFF.

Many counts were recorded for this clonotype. The CDR3 DNA sequence: TGTGCCAGCAGTACAACAGGGAATCAGCCCCAGCATTTT. Residues: CASSTTGNQPQHF. This chain links TRBV12-3 or TRBV12-4 with TRBJ1-5; D is possibly TRBD1 (6 bases). With 5 bases removed from V and 4 bases from J, the gap between germline ends came to 9 bases. The CDR3 runs 13 residues.

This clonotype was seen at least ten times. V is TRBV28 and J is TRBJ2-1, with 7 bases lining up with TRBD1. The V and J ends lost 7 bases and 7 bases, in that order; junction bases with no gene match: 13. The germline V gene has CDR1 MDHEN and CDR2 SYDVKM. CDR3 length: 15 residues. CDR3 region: CASTIPKGAMNEQFF. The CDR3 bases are TGTGCCAGCACCATCCCTAAGGGGGCCATGAATGAGCAGTTCTTC.

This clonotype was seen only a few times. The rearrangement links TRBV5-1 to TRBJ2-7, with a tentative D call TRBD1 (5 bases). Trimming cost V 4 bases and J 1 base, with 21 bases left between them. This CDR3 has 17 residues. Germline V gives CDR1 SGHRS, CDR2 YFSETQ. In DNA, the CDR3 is TGCGCCAGCAGCCAAAGGACACGGCGAACCTCATCCTACGAGCAGTACTTC. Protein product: CASSQRTRRTSSYEQYF.

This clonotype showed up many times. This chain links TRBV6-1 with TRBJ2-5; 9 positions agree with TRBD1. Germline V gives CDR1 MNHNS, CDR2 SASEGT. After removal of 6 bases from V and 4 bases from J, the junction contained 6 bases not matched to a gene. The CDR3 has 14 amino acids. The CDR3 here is CASRQTGGIETQYF. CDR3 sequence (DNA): TGTGCCAGCAGACAAACAGGGGGCATAGAGACCCAGTACTTC.

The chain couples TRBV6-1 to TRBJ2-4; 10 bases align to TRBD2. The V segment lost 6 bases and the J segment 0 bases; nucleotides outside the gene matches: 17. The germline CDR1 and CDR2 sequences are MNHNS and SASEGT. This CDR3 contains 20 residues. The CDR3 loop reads CASRSGAMTSGFLAKNIQYF. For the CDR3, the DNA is TGTGCCAGCAGGAGTGGTGCCATGACTAGCGGGTTCTTAGCCAAAAACATTCAGTACTTC.

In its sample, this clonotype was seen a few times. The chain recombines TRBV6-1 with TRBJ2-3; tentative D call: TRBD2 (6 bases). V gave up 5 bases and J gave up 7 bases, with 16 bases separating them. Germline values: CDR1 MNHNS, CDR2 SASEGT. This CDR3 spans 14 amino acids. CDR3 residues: CASSQEDYTHTQYF. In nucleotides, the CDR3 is TGTGCCAGCAGTCAAGAGGACTATACGCATACGCAGTATTTT.

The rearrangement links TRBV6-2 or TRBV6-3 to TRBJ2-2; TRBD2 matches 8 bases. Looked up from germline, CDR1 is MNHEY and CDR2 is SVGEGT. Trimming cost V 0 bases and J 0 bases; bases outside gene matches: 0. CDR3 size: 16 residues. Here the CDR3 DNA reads TGTGCCAGCAGTTACTCACTAGCGGCGAACACCGGGGAGCTGTTTTTT. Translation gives CASSYSLAANTGELFF.

DNA for the CDR3: TGCAGTGCTCCCCCGAGGGCAGCCCCTTTTCTCTATGGCTACACCTTC. Translation gives CSAPPRAAPFLYGYTF. The rearrangement uses TRBV20-1 and TRBJ1-2; D remains unclear. This CDR3 has 16 amino acids. Looked up from germline, CDR1 is DFQATT and CDR2 is SNEGSKA (reference sequence). V was pared by 5 bases and J by 4 bases, with 23 bases between.

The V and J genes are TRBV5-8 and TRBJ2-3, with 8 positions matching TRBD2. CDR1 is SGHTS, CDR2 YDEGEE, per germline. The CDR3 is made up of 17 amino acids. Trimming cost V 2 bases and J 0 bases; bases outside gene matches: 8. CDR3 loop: CASSLLAETSSTDTQYF. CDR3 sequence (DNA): TGTGCCAGCAGCTTACTAGCGGAAACCTCCAGCACAGATACGCAGTATTTT.

Here the CDR3 DNA reads TGTGCCAGCAGCTTAGTACCGAGTGAGCAGTTCTTC. Its translation: CASSLVPSEQFF. The chain has TRBV11-3 and TRBJ2-1, with D uncertain. V lost 1 base, J lost 9 bases, and 7 bases lay in between. The V gene's germline CDR1 is SGHNT and CDR2 YENEEA. This CDR3 is built from 12 residues.